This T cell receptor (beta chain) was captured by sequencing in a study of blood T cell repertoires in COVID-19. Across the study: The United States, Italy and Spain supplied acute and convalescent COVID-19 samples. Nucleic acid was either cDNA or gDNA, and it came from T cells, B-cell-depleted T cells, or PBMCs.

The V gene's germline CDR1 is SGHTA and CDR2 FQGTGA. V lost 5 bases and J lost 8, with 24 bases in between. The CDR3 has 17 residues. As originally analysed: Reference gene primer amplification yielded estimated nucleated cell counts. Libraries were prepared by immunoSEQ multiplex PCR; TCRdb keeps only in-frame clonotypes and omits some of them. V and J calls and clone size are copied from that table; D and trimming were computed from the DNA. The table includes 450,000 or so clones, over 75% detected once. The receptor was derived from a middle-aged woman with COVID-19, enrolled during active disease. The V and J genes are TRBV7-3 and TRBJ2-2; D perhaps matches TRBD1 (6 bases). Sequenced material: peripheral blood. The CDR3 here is CASSPRPRGSSTGELFF. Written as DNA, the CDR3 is TGTGCCAGCAGCCCGCGACCCAGGGGATCAAGTACTGGGGAGCTGTTTTTT.